In this sample, the clone carrying this T cell receptor (beta chain) turned up a few times. Its antigen is unidentified. Sequencing targeted expressed TCRB transcripts, as all isolated RNA had been reverse transcribed. Assay: immunoSEQ multiplex PCR; the TCRdb copy retains only in-frame clones and omits some. The table records 450,000 or so clones, about 10% of them present only once. Using CD45RO/CCR7/CD25/CD127/CD95/CD27, CD4+ naive, central memory, regulatory and stem cell-like memory cells were sorted. This CDR3 is built from 14 residues. Germline loops: CDR1 GTSNPN, CDR2 SVGIG (reference sequence). Trimming removed 2 bases from V and 7 bases from J, with 12 bases in between. This entry is derived from a study of beta chain features in type 1 diabetes. Findings and limits, study-wide: Naive, central memory and Treg TCRB repertoires seemed to resemble each other more closely in patients than they did in healthy donors. Possible PCR preference for shorter templates applied equally to patients and controls.

The sample consisted of naive CD4+ T cells from blood. The source is a woman aged 18 to 35 in good health. The gene calls are TRBV30 and TRBJ1-6; D is perhaps TRBD1 (6 bases). CDR3 protein: CAWSPGGRNSPLHF. The CDR3 bases are TGTGCCTGGAGTCCGGGGGGCCGGAATTCACCCCTCCACTTT.